The sample holds one count of the clone carrying this TCR beta chain. Its cognate antigen is unknown. The entry originates in a study of chemoradiotherapy in HPV16-positive cancers. For the study at large: Candidate HPV-specific T-cell clones and common TCR motifs came from functional assays in a couple of HPV16-positive patients.

Repeated repertoire sampling spanned the course of chemoradiotherapy. Assay: immunoSEQ multiplex PCR; the TCRdb copy retains only in-frame clones and omits some. This repertoire shows 4,200 or so clones, about 88% found once; its top ten account for about a sixth. The germline CDR1 and CDR2 sequences are MNHEY and SVGAGI. Trimming stripped 0 bases from V and 2 bases from J, with 8 bases between. This CDR3 has 15 amino acids. Study-wide findings and caveats: In HPV16-positive patients, HPV-responsive T-cell expansion tracked better recurrence-free survival. Candidate HPV-specific clones and E7-related TCR motifs grew in tumor during treatment.

The rearrangement uses TRBV6-5 and TRBJ1-5; D uncertain. The receptor was isolated from a human donor with HPV-associated anogenital cancer. The sequencing here drew on tumor tissue, taken from a patient who underwent chemoradiotherapy. CDR3 loop: CASSYSFLGNQPQHF. The CDR3 coding sequence is TGTGCCAGCAGTTACTCTTTCTTGGGCAATCAGCCCCAGCATTTT.